This TCR beta chain was found in a study of regulatory T cells in long-lasting Graves disease. Library construction for TCR beta used iRepertoire HTBI primers and Arm-PCR of CDR3 regions. TCRdb recomputed calls from the multiplex PCR reads with MiXCR, one row per CDR3 protein. The table shows 350,000 to 450,000 distinct CDR3 sequences, with 20% to 25% occurring only once. About this clonotype itself: Its antigen is not known.

The CDR3 totals 14 residues. The V end was cut by 3 bases, the J end by 8 bases, with 14 bases between. Germline assignment: CDR1 MGHDK and CDR2 SYGVNS. Broader study findings: A reduction in accuracy may have resulted from the small sample size.

Noted time point: persistent/refractory GD, antithyroid drugs over 5 years with positive TRAb. From PBMCs, RNA was extracted and then used to make the TCR library. This TCR derives from a female donor with Graves disease. Here the sequenced sample was peripheral blood mononuclear cells (PBMCs), taken when the disease was refractory, from a patient treated with antithyroid drugs. The gene calls are TRBV25-1 and TRBJ2-4; D uncertain. The CDR3: CASSEGRILDIQYF. CDR3 in DNA: TGTGCCAGCAGTGAGGGCAGGATTCTGGACATTCAGTACTTC.